This TCR beta chain was identified during a study of blood T cell repertoires in COVID-19. Study-wide background: Whether acute or convalescent, the COVID-19 samples came from the United States, Italy and Spain. Nucleic acid was either cDNA or gDNA, and it came from T cells, B-cell-depleted T cells, or PBMCs.

In the original processing: Amplified reference gene primers provided the basis for estimating nucleated cell counts. Method: immunoSEQ multiplex PCR; TCRdb's copy keeps in-frame clones and lacks some. V and J calls and clone size come straight from that table; D and trimming were deduced from the DNA. The data contain about 6,800 clones, about 88% of them seen just once; the ten biggest clones take up around a sixth. Between the trimmed V and J ends, which lost 4 bases and 11 bases, there was a span of 16 bases. Germline lookup yields CDR1 SGHKS and CDR2 YYEKEE (reference sequence). The length of the CDR3 is 14 residues.

This clonotype was obtained from a human donor in a cohort sampled during active COVID-19. The V call is TRBV5-5, the J call TRBJ1-6; the D gene is possibly TRBD1 (5 bases). Input material: peripheral blood. The CDR3, as DNA: TGTGCCAGCAGCGGTGGGACTGCTAGGACACCCCTCCACTTT. Amino acid sequence: CASSGGTARTPLHF.